One and the same sample provided the 25 T cell receptor beta chains below, sequenced in a study of monozygotic twins with inflammatory bowel disease. From its re-call of the 5' RACE reads, TCRdb lists each CDR3 protein once, without DNA. The sample totals fewer than 110,000 distinct CDR3 sequences. The sequencing sample was made of blood. These receptors were obtained from a human donor with ulcerative colitis or Crohn's disease, or a healthy co-twin of an affected twin (not recorded which).

The rearrangement joins TRBV25-1 to TRBJ2-5. The CDR3 extends over 12 amino acids. CDR1 is MGHDK, CDR2 SYGVNS, per germline. CDR3 amino acids: CASTDRSETQYF. The variable domain in full, with the rest retrieved from reference TRBV25-1 and TRBJ2-5, is EADIYQTPRYLVIGTGKKITLECSQTMGHDKMYWYQQDPGMELHLIHYSYGVNSTEKGDLSSESTVSRIRTEHFPLTLESARPSHTSQYLCASTDRSETQYFGPGTRLLVL.

V gene TRBV5-1 combines with J gene TRBJ1-1. The CDR3 is made up of 15 amino acids. CDR1 and CDR2 from the germline V gene are SGHRS and YFSETQ. CDR3 sequence reads: CASSLEAAVNTEAFF.

The chain links TRBV10-3 to TRBJ2-3; the TCRdb D gene call, TRBD1, has no DNA to confirm it. The CDR3 sequence is 15 residues long. Germline CDR1 is ENHRY and CDR2 is SYGVKD. CDR3 sequence reads: CAISERDRPSVTQYF.

The chain is built from TRBV5-1 and TRBJ1-5; there is no DNA to check the TCRdb D call of TRBD1. This CDR3 comprises 13 residues. From germline, CDR1 is SGHRS and CDR2 YFSETQ. CDR3: CASSPQGAQPQHF.

J is TRBJ2-6 and V is TRBV14. Looked up from germline, CDR1 is SGHDN and CDR2 is FVKESK. The CDR3 is 13 amino acids. The CDR3 here is CASSQEGSNVLTF. The complete variable domain, with remaining parts taken from reference TRBV14 and TRBJ2-6, reads EAGVTQFPSHSVIEKGQTVTLRCDPISGHDNLYWYRRVMGKEIKFLLHFVKESKQDESGMPNNRFLAERTGGTYSTLKVQPAELEDSGVYFCASSQEGSNVLTFGAGSRLTVL.

The V call is TRBV6-5, the J call TRBJ2-1; with no DNA, the TCRdb D assignment of TRBD2 cannot be verified. The CDR3 covers 14 residues. Germline V gene lookup returns CDR1 MNHEY and CDR2 SVGAGI. CDR3 loop: CASSSLAGFNEQFF.

This chain joins TRBV5-5 and TRBJ2-5; TCRdb selects TRBD1, and the lack of DNA leaves this call unchecked. Germline-derived CDR1 and CDR2 are SGHKS and YYEKEE (reference sequence). This CDR3 is built from 12 residues. The CDR3 spells CASSLVGLSQYF.

The chain employs TRBV5-1 and TRBJ2-2; TCRdb indicates TRBD1, and absent DNA this call remains unverified. CDR1 and CDR2 from the germline V gene are SGHRS and YFSETQ. CDR3 size: 14 residues. The chain's CDR3 is CASSLTGGKEELFF.

The chain recombines TRBV7-8 with TRBJ2-7; lacking DNA, the TRBD2 call made by TCRdb goes unchecked. The CDR3 is made up of 14 amino acids. The germline gives CDR1 SGHVS, CDR2 FQNEAQ. CDR3 sequence reads: CASSLGRLDYEQYF.

The gene calls are TRBV2 and TRBJ1-3. This CDR3 comprises 13 residues. CDR1 SNHLY and CDR2 FYNNEI come from the germline V gene. The CDR3 here is CASRRNSGNTIYF. The full variable domain, completed using reference TRBV2 and TRBJ1-3, is EPEVTQTPSHQVTQMGQEVILRCVPISNHLYFYWYRQILGQKVEFLVSFYNNEISEKSEIFDDQFSVERPDGSNFTLKIRSTKLEDSAMYFCASRRNSGNTIYFGEGSWLTVV.

The chain combines TRBV27 with TRBJ2-7; TCRdb lists TRBD2, though no DNA is available to test this call. Germline V gives CDR1 MNHEY, CDR2 SMNVEV (reference sequence). The CDR3 has 15 amino acids. The CDR3 here is CASRTRRAGPYEQYF.

This chain joins TRBV5-1 and TRBJ2-3. The length of the CDR3 is 14 residues. In germline, CDR1 is SGHRS, CDR2 YFSETQ. CDR3 sequence reads: CASSLGTSKDTQYF.

V and J are TRBV20-1 and TRBJ1-1; absent DNA, TCRdb's TRBD1 call cannot be checked. The germline V gene encodes CDR1 DFQATT and CDR2 SNEGSKA (reference sequence). This CDR3 contains 12 residues. Here the CDR3 reads CSARVKGMEAFF.

The chain has TRBV5-1 and TRBJ2-1. This CDR3 comprises 14 residues. Germline V lookup: CDR1 SGHRS, CDR2 YFSETQ. The CDR3 is CASSLGQISDEQFF.

The V and J genes are TRBV5-1 and TRBJ2-5; absent DNA, TCRdb's TRBD2 call cannot be checked. Germline V CDR1 and CDR2: SGHRS, YFSETQ. The CDR3 spans 15 residues. The CDR3 spells CASSLGTSGLGTQYF.

The chain has TRBV6-2 or TRBV6-3 and TRBJ2-1; no DNA is available, so the TRBD2 call from TCRdb remains unchecked. Germline V gene sequence: CDR1 MNHEY, CDR2 SVGEGT. The CDR3 has 16 amino acids. This chain's CDR3 is CASSSERASSYNEQFF.

The genes are TRBV7-2 and TRBJ2-6. Germline CDR1 reads SGHTA; CDR2 reads FQGNSA. CDR3 size: 13 residues. The CDR3: CASTSPGANVLTF.

This chain joins TRBV4-3 and TRBJ2-1; the D call of TRBD2 rests on TCRdb alone, since no DNA is present to check it. There are 15 residues in the CDR3. CDR1 is LGHNA and CDR2 is YSLEER in the germline V gene. The CDR3 here is CASSSQLASYNEQFF.

This chain connects TRBV28 to TRBJ2-3; with no DNA, the TCRdb D assignment of TRBD2 cannot be verified. Looked up from germline, CDR1 is MDHEN and CDR2 is SYDVKM. This CDR3 spans 15 amino acids. CDR3 residues: CASIRGSSLGYSQYF.

V gene TRBV29-1 combines with J gene TRBJ2-2; TCRdb's D gene call, TRBD1, goes unchecked for lack of DNA. Germline V gene lookup returns CDR1 SQVTM and CDR2 ANQGSEA. The CDR3 runs 14 residues. The CDR3: CSVVLGPFTGELFF.

The chain links TRBV4-3 to TRBJ2-1; the TRBD2 assignment by TCRdb is unverifiable without DNA. CDR1 is LGHNA, CDR2 YSLEER, per germline. This CDR3 is built from 16 residues. Here the CDR3 reads CASSQIGTSLSNEQFF.

The chain joins TRBV4-2 to TRBJ2-7; the D call from TCRdb, TRBD1, cannot be confirmed without DNA. CDR3 length: 11 residues. Germline-derived CDR1 and CDR2 are LGHNA and YNFKEQ. CDR3: CASSHREEQYF.

The V call is TRBV24-1, the J call TRBJ2-3; the TRBD2 assignment by TCRdb is unverifiable without DNA. Germline V lookup: CDR1 KGHDR, CDR2 SFDVKD. The length of the CDR3 is 13 residues. The CDR3 sequence is CATSDGGVDTQYF.

The chain carries TRBV5-8 and TRBJ2-7. This CDR3 spans 15 amino acids. Germline V lookup: CDR1 SGHTS, CDR2 YDEGEE. The CDR3 sequence: CASSLGASRWHEQYF.

The chain recombines TRBV11-2 with TRBJ2-7; TCRdb calls TRBD2, which cannot be checked without DNA. From germline, CDR1 is SGHAT and CDR2 FQNNGV. This CDR3 is 18 amino acids long. The chain's CDR3 is CASSLVTVAGVSRDEQYF.